These 28 T cell receptor beta chains came from one sample sequenced in a study of cytomegalovirus exposure and HLA in healthy donors. The PCR used 60 Vbeta and 13 Jbeta primers. Method: immunoSEQ multiplex PCR; TCRdb's copy keeps in-frame clones and lacks some. The sample lists some 180,000 clones, 73% occurring once. The sample was PBMCs. Receptors originate from a woman aged 18-35 years in good health and CMV-seropositive.

Comments on this clone: The junction and the germline gene differ at one end; a read error may be behind it. CDR3 sequence: CASSWEADGELFF. The CDR3 coding sequence is TGTGCTAGCAGCTGGGAGGCGGACGGGGAGCTGTTTTTT. The chain employs TRBV7-7 and TRBJ2-2, with a weak D call TRBD2 (6 bases). Germline V gives CDR1 SSHAT, CDR2 FNYEAQ (reference sequence). The CDR3 is 13 amino acids.

The sample holds one count of this clone. V usage is TRBV18 and J usage is TRBJ2-5; no clear D. Germline V lookup: CDR1 KGHSH, CDR2 LQKENI. This CDR3 comprises 15 residues. V gave up 4 bases and J gave up 5 bases, with 17 bases separating them. The CDR3 DNA is TGTGCCAGCTCACTACCGGGCCAAAAGAAGGAGACCCAGTACTTC. It specifies CASSLPGQKKETQYF. The full variable domain, with the rest looked up from reference TRBV18 and TRBJ2-5, is NAGVMQNPRHLVRRRGQEARLRCSPMKGHSHVYWYRQLPEEGLKFMVYLQKENIIDESGMPKERFSAEFPKEGPSILRIQQVVRGDSAAYFCASSLPGQKKETQYFGPGTRLLVL.

The chain couples TRBV5-6 to TRBJ2-6; D not certain. The V gene lost 6 bases and the J gene lost 3 bases, with 16 bases spanning the gap. CDR1 SGHDT and CDR2 YYEEEE come from the germline V gene. The CDR3 has 16 amino acids. The CDR3 nucleotides are TGTGCCAGCACCCCTCCTAGGTTGGATGGGGCCAACGTCCTGACTTTC. It codes for CASTPPRLDGANVLTF.

This chain connects TRBV30 to TRBJ2-2, with 10 nucleotides matching TRBD1. The junction had 9 bases not matched to a gene; V was cut back by 4 bases and J by 7 bases. CDR1 and CDR2 (germline): GTSNPN, SVGIG (reference sequence). The CDR3 is made up of 15 amino acids. The CDR3 DNA reads TGTGCCTGGAAAAGACAGGGGGCGCCGAACGGGGAGCTGTTTTTT. Its protein product is CAWKRQGAPNGELFF.

The gene calls are TRBV19 and TRBJ1-5; D remains unclear. CDR3 size: 14 residues. The germline gives CDR1 LNHDA, CDR2 SQIVND (reference sequence). Trimming shortened V by 7 bases and J by 1 base, and 11 bases separated the two germline ends. DNA of the CDR3: TGTGCCAGTAACGAGGTTGGGAGCAATCAGCCCCAGCATTTT. Protein: CASNEVGSNQPQHF.

The V and J genes are TRBV15 and TRBJ2-5; 7 nucleotides align to TRBD2. This CDR3 has 13 residues. Germline V gene sequence: CDR1 LNHNV, CDR2 YYDKDF (reference sequence). Germline trimming cut 5 bases from V and 5 bases from J; bases unmatched to any gene: 5. CDR3 coding DNA: TGTGCCACCAGCGAGTGGGGGGGGGAGACCCAGTACTTC. Amino acids: CATSEWGGETQYF.

V is TRBV7-9 and J is TRBJ2-7; 9 bases are shared with TRBD1. Germline V CDR1 and CDR2: SEHNR, FQNEAQ (reference sequence). The CDR3 loop spans 13 amino acids. Unmatched junction bases numbered 5, after V lost 4 bases and J lost 7 bases. CDR3 DNA: TGTGCCAGCAGCTGGGACAGGGAGGGGGAGCAGTACTTC. This sequence encodes CASSWDREGEQYF.

The chain has TRBV9 and TRBJ2-7, with D maybe TRBD2 (7 bases). CDR3 length: 15 amino acids. The V gene's germline CDR1 is SGDLS and CDR2 YYNGEE. Trimming took 4 bases from V and 4 from J, leaving 18 bases between them. The CDR3 nucleotides read TGTGCCAGCAGCCCCAGTGGGAAGGGGGGGTACGAGCAGTACTTC. It yields the protein CASSPSGKGGYEQYF.

V and J are TRBV7-2 and TRBJ2-7, with 7 bases matching TRBD2. Germline V gene sequence: CDR1 SGHTA, CDR2 FQGNSA. V lost 5 bases and J lost 4; bases outside the gene matches: 11. There are 15 residues in the CDR3. The CDR3 DNA reads as TGTGCCAGCAGCGCAGGGACTATACCTTTATACGAGCAGTACTTC. Its translation: CASSAGTIPLYEQYF.

This clone came up once. The chain has TRBV2 and TRBJ1-6; no firm D call. This CDR3 is 15 amino acids long. Between the trimmed V and J ends, which lost 5 bases and 6 bases, there was a span of 14 bases. Germline-derived CDR1 and CDR2 are SNHLY and FYNNEI. The chain's CDR3 is CASSPDVSGNSPLHF. The CDR3 DNA reads as TGTGCCAGCAGTCCAGACGTTAGCGGTAATTCACCCCTCCACTTT.

V gene TRBV19 combines with J gene TRBJ2-3; D is possibly TRBD2 (5 bases). The germline V gene has CDR1 LNHDA and CDR2 SQIVND (reference sequence). The CDR3 sequence is 16 residues long. V lost 4 bases, J lost 5 bases, and 19 bases lay in between. The CDR3 loop reads CASSTSSLTPEDTQYF. In DNA form, the CDR3 reads TGTGCCAGTAGTACCTCTAGCCTCACCCCAGAAGATACGCAGTATTTT.

The CDR3 DNA reads as TGTGCCAGCAGAAAGACAGGGGGCAGTGGCTATGGCTACACCTTC. Amino acids: CASRKTGGSGYGYTF. The V gene is TRBV6-5, the J gene TRBJ1-2; 10 bases are shared with TRBD1. V was pared by 6 bases and J by 4 bases, with 8 bases of the junction left unmatched. Germline assignment: CDR1 MNHEY and CDR2 SVGAGI. The CDR3 contains 15 residues.

V gene TRBV7-2 combines with J gene TRBJ2-1, with TRBD2 identical over 10 bases. The germline CDR1 and CDR2 sequences are SGHTA and FQGNSA. V lost 1 base to trimming and J lost 6 bases; unmatched junction nucleotides: 9. The CDR3 consists of 17 residues. The CDR3 DNA sequence: TGTGCCAGCAGCTTAGACCCGCTAGCGGGGGTCTCCAATGAGCAGTTCTTC. This sequence encodes CASSLDPLAGVSNEQFF. The full variable domain, completed using reference TRBV7-2 and TRBJ2-1, is GAGVSQSPSNKVTEKGKDVELRCDPISGHTALYWYRQSLGQGLEFLIYFQGNSAPDKSGLPSDRFSAERTGGSVSTLTIQRTQQEDSAVYLCASSLDPLAGVSNEQFFGPGTRLTVL.

This clone has just a few counts. Other DNA sequences in the sample encode the same CDR3. The chain joins TRBV2 to TRBJ1-5; 8 nucleotides agree with TRBD1. The CDR3 is 13 residues long. V lost 4 bases and J lost 4; bases outside the gene matches: 0. Germline assignment: CDR1 SNHLY and CDR2 FYNNEI. The chain's CDR3 is CASSGQGNQPQHF. CDR3 DNA sequence: TGTGCCAGCAGTGGACAGGGGAATCAGCCCCAGCATTTT.

A few counts support this clone. This chain uses TRBV19 with TRBJ2-1; D remains unclear. Trimming took off 5 bases at V and 5 bases at J, with 13 bases between the two ends. The CDR3 is made up of 14 amino acids. Germline values: CDR1 LNHDA, CDR2 SQIVND (reference sequence). CDR3 amino acids: CASSDRSVHNEQFF. CDR3 sequence (DNA): TGTGCCAGTAGTGATAGGAGCGTCCACAATGAGCAGTTCTTC.

The genes are TRBV4-3 and TRBJ2-5, with 7 bases lining up with TRBD1. Losses at the gene ends were 3 bases for V and 5 bases for J; bases not matched to a gene: 12. The CDR3 loop spans 16 amino acids. CDR1 is LGHNA and CDR2 is YSLEER in the germline V gene. The CDR3 nucleotides read TGCGCCAGCAGCCAGGCTTTTAACAGGGGACGGGAGACCCAGTACTTC. It encodes CASSQAFNRGRETQYF.

The chain is built from TRBV7-3 and TRBJ2-7, with 9 bases that match TRBD1. Germline V gene data show CDR1 as SGHTA and CDR2 as FQGTGA. The CDR3 is made up of 13 amino acids. The V and J ends lost 0 bases and 6 bases, in that order; junction bases with no gene match: 0. CDR3 coding DNA: TGTGCCAGCAGCTTAACGGACAGGGGCGAGCAGTACTTC. It specifies CASSLTDRGEQYF. The full variable domain, its missing parts supplied by reference TRBV7-3 and TRBJ2-7, is GAGVSQTPSNKVTEKGKYVELRCDPISGHTALYWYRQSLGQGPEFLIYFQGTGAADDSGLPNDRFFAVRPEGSVSTLKIQRTERGDSAVYLCASSLTDRGEQYFGPGTRLTVT.

This chain joins TRBV13 and TRBJ2-5; perhaps TRBD2 as D (5 bases). The closer fit of TRBJ2-7 to the DNA end suggests the J call may be wrong. From germline, CDR1 is PRHDT and CDR2 FYEKMQ (reference sequence). The CDR3 consists of 13 residues. The CDR3 region has the DNA TGTGCCAGCAGCTCCCGGGGATCCTACGAGCAGTACTTC. Amino acids: CASSSRGSYEQYF.

The rearrangement joins TRBV4-3 to TRBJ2-2; D perhaps matches TRBD2 (5 bases). Looked up from germline, CDR1 is LGHNA and CDR2 is YSLEER. The CDR3 extends over 16 amino acids. Trimming stripped 1 base from V and 6 bases from J, with 15 bases between. CDR3 DNA sequence: TGCGCCAGCAGCCAAGTGCGGGCAGACCTCTCCGGGGAGCTGTTTTTT. Protein product: CASSQVRADLSGELFF.

The gene calls are TRBV11-3 and TRBJ2-2; tentative D call: TRBD2 (5 bases). The CDR3 sequence is 13 residues long. Trimming took 5 bases from V and 7 from J, leaving 11 bases between them. Germline V gives CDR1 SGHNT, CDR2 YENEEA. The CDR3 here is CASSLGRGGELFF. Here the CDR3 DNA reads TGTGCCAGCAGCCTAGGACGGGGCGGGGAGCTGTTTTTT.

The rearrangement uses TRBV6-6 and TRBJ1-5; D perhaps matches TRBD1 (6 bases). The V gene lost 5 bases and the J gene lost 3 bases, with 17 bases spanning the gap. From germline, CDR1 is MNHNY and CDR2 SVGAGI (reference sequence). This CDR3 has 16 residues. The CDR3: CASSPTGPAYNQPQHF. In DNA, the CDR3 is TGTGCCAGCAGTCCGACAGGCCCTGCCTACAATCAGCCCCAGCATTTT.

This chain connects TRBV5-4 to TRBJ2-5, with 7 nucleotides matching TRBD1. Matching the DNA end better, TRBJ2-7 makes the J call doubtful. The CDR3 runs to 15 residues. Germline values: CDR1 SGHNT, CDR2 YYREEE (reference sequence). CDR3 nucleotide sequence: TGTGCCAGCAGCTTGGCCGGGACAGCTTCCTACGAGCAGTACTTC. Translation: CASSLAGTASYEQYF.

There are many counts of this clone. This chain links TRBV5-4 with TRBJ2-7; 7 nucleotides align to TRBD2. V lost 3 bases, J lost 0 bases, and 9 bases stayed unmatched. There are 16 residues in the CDR3. Germline lookup yields CDR1 SGHNT and CDR2 YYREEE (reference sequence). The CDR3 loop reads CASSYTGLMPSYEQYF. The CDR3 DNA reads TGTGCCAGCAGCTACACGGGACTAATGCCCTCCTACGAGCAGTACTTC.

The gene calls are TRBV6-5 and TRBJ2-3; 9 positions agree with TRBD1. This CDR3 comprises 16 residues. V shed 4 bases, J shed 3 bases, and the junction held 8 bases outside the gene matches. CDR1 and CDR2 from the germline V gene are MNHEY and SVGAGI. Here the CDR3 DNA reads TGTGCCAGCAGTTCCTCGACAGGGGGGGGAACAGATACGCAGTATTTT. Translation gives CASSSSTGGGTDTQYF.

This chain joins TRBV7-2 and TRBJ2-5, with D perhaps matching TRBD1 (5 bases). The ends were cut back, 0 bases at V and 2 bases at J, with 7 bases in the middle. Germline CDR1 SGHTA, CDR2 FQGNSA. The CDR3 is 14 amino acids. CDR3 DNA: TGTGCCAGCAGCTTAGCGGCAGGGCAAGAGACCCAGTACTTC. Its translation is CASSLAAGQETQYF.

The chain links TRBV6-5 to TRBJ2-7; the D gene is possibly TRBD1 (5 bases). Between the trimmed V and J ends, which lost 2 bases and 5 bases, there was a span of 13 bases. The CDR3 covers 14 residues. The germline CDR1 and CDR2 sequences are MNHEY and SVGAGI. In DNA, the CDR3 is TGTGCCAGCAGTTACACCCAGGGTAGGGACGAGCAGTACTTC. Translation gives CASSYTQGRDEQYF.

This clone has only one observation. The chain is built from TRBV19 and TRBJ1-2, with 9 bases lining up with TRBD1. Germline trimming cut 3 bases from V and 4 bases from J; bases unmatched to any gene: 6. CDR3 length: 15 amino acids. In germline, CDR1 is LNHDA, CDR2 SQIVND (reference sequence). CDR3 DNA sequence: TGTGCCAGTAGTATGGGACAGGGAGCTCCCTATGGCTACACCTTC. It translates to CASSMGQGAPYGYTF. The full variable domain, its missing parts supplied by reference TRBV19 and TRBJ1-2, is DGGITQSPKYLFRKEGQNVTLSCEQNLNHDAMYWYRQDPGQGLRLIYYSQIVNDFQKGDIAEGYSVSREKKESFPLTVTSAQKNPTAFYLCASSMGQGAPYGYTFGSGTRLTVV.

The V call is TRBV2, the J call TRBJ2-3, with 7 positions matching TRBD2. V dropped 7 bases and J dropped 6; count of bases not matched to a gene: 10. The CDR3 sequence is 14 residues long. Germline loops: CDR1 SNHLY, CDR2 FYNNEI. The DNA for the CDR3 is TGTGCCAGCATCGGACTAGGTCTTCCGGATACGCAGTATTTT. Encoded protein: CASIGLGLPDTQYF. The complete variable domain, with remaining parts taken from reference TRBV2 and TRBJ2-3, reads EPEVTQTPSHQVTQMGQEVILRCVPISNHLYFYWYRQILGQKVEFLVSFYNNEISEKSEIFDDQFSVERPDGSNFTLKIRSTKLEDSAMYFCASIGLGLPDTQYFGPGTRLTVL.